This T cell receptor beta chain was profiled in a study of blood T cells in healthy people across ages. This clonotype was recorded many times. Germline CDR1 and CDR2: LGHDT and YNNKEL (reference sequence). The V end was cut by 1 base, the J end by 6 bases, with 12 bases between. The CDR3 is 14 residues long. Primers used in a second PCR of about 7 to 12 cycles were a sample-barcoded 5' primer and a J-beta primer mix. TCRdb re-called the 5' RACE reads through MiXCR, storing one row per CDR3 protein. Of hundreds of thousands of distinct CDR3 sequences in the sample, 32% were seen once. Sample: blood. The sequence was collected from a woman of 80 years or more in good health. The gene calls are TRBV3-1 and TRBJ2-5; perhaps D is TRBD1 or TRBD2 (5 bases each). The CDR3: CASSQGNRDQTQYF. The CDR3 nucleotides read TGTGCCAGCAGCCAAGGCAATAGGGACCAGACCCAGTACTTC.